The 31 T cell receptor beta chains presented below share a single source sample, sequenced in a study of CD8 T cells in Susac syndrome. RNA in amounts of roughly 0.5 to 1 ug was reverse transcribed with random hexamers. TCRdb re-analysed the immunoSEQ multiplex PCR reads in MiXCR, keeping a single row per CDR3 protein. The repertoire holds around 62,000 distinct CDR3 sequences, with just over 90% as singletons. What was sequenced was CD8+ T cells from PBMCs. Receptors originate from a human donor in good health.

The gene calls are TRBV2 and TRBJ1-4, with 7 bases aligning to TRBD1. The V gene's germline CDR1 is SNHLY and CDR2 FYNNEI. The CDR3 totals 15 residues. Losses at the gene ends were 6 bases for V and 4 bases for J; bases not matched to a gene: 8. For the CDR3, the DNA is TGTGCCAGCAGCGAATGGGGACAGCTTAATGAAAAACTGTTTTTT. It is translated as CASSEWGQLNEKLFF.

V usage is TRBV7-9 and J usage is TRBJ2-5; D ambiguous. The V end was cut by 1 base, the J end by 5 bases, with 11 bases between. CDR3 length equals 14 residues. Germline assignment: CDR1 SEHNR and CDR2 FQNEAQ (reference sequence). The CDR3 DNA reads as TGTGCCAGCAGCTTAGTAGGTGAATGGGAGACCCAGTACTTC. Protein product: CASSLVGEWETQYF.

The V call is TRBV13, the J call TRBJ1-2; tentatively, D is TRBD1 (6 bases). Trimming took off 0 bases at V and 1 base at J, with 12 bases between the two ends. This CDR3 is 16 amino acids long. Germline CDR1 and CDR2: PRHDT and FYEKMQ (reference sequence). In nucleotides, the CDR3 is TGTGCCAGCAGCTTAGGGCTGACAGGACTTAACTATGGCTACACCTTC. It yields the protein CASSLGLTGLNYGYTF.

This chain links TRBV25-1 with TRBJ1-4; 8 bases agree with TRBD1. The CDR3 runs to 20 residues. Germline CDR1 reads MGHDK; CDR2 reads SYGVNS. V trimming: 3 bases; J trimming: 0 bases; junction bases outside the gene matches: 15. In DNA form, the CDR3 reads TGTGCCAGCAGTGACCCGGCGGCGTCGGACAGGGCCCCAACTAATGAAAAACTGTTTTTT. It yields the protein CASSDPAASDRAPTNEKLFF.

This rearrangement joins TRBV19 to TRBJ2-7; D is unclear. The CDR3 consists of 15 residues. Trimming took 2 bases from V and 6 from J, leaving 17 bases between them. The V gene's germline CDR1 is LNHDA and CDR2 SQIVND (reference sequence). DNA for the CDR3: TGTGCCAGTAGTATAAGTCTGGCAGGAGTCCTCGAGCAGTACTTC. Amino acids: CASSISLAGVLEQYF.

The V call is TRBV6-1, the J call TRBJ1-2; D perhaps matches TRBD1 (6 bases). The CDR3 has 17 amino acids. The germline V and J ends were trimmed by 5 bases and 0 bases, with 19 bases remaining between them. The V gene's germline CDR1 is MNHNS and CDR2 SASEGT. In DNA form, the CDR3 reads TGTGCCAGCAGTCCCCCCCGGTGGGGGGCGGCTAACTATGGCTACACCTTC. Translation: CASSPPRWGAANYGYTF.

The chain combines TRBV4-1 with TRBJ2-7; D perhaps matches TRBD1 (5 bases). V was trimmed by 5 bases and J by 2 bases, leaving 10 bases between them. Germline loops: CDR1 MGHRA, CDR2 YSYEKL. The CDR3 totals 13 residues. The CDR3 here is CASSRGLTYEQYF. CDR3 coding DNA: TGCGCCAGCAGCAGGGGCCTTACCTACGAGCAGTACTTC.

The sample holds one count of this clonotype. This chain connects TRBV10-2 to TRBJ2-5; D unclear. Trimming took 6 bases from V and 5 from J, leaving 13 bases between them. The CDR3 extends over 13 amino acids. The germline CDR1 and CDR2 sequences are WSHSY and SAAADI. CDR3 DNA: TGCGCCAGCAGGATGATTAGCTTCGAGACCCAGTACTTC. Translated, it gives CASRMISFETQYF.

The V and J genes are TRBV30 and TRBJ2-7, with TRBD1 identical over 8 bases. V lost 5 bases and J lost 5; bases outside the gene matches: 5. CDR3 size: 12 residues. Germline V lookup: CDR1 GTSNPN, CDR2 SVGIG (reference sequence). The CDR3 region is CAWGQGAHEQYF. CDR3 bases: TGTGCCTGGGGACAGGGTGCCCACGAGCAGTACTTC.

The chain employs TRBV7-9 and TRBJ1-1; the D gene is possibly TRBD1 (5 bases). V was trimmed by 2 bases and J by 1 base, leaving 11 bases between them. The CDR3 consists of 15 residues. Germline loops: CDR1 SEHNR, CDR2 FQNEAQ (reference sequence). CDR3 nucleotide sequence: TGTGCCAGCAGCTTACTGGGACTCCAGAACACTGAAGCTTTCTTT. This translates into CASSLLGLQNTEAFF. Full variable domain (outside the CDR3, taken from reference TRBV7-9 and TRBJ1-1): DTGVSQNPRHKITKRGQNVTFRCDPISEHNRLYWYRQTLGQGPEFLTYFQNEAQLEKSRLLSDRFSAERPKGSFSTLEIQRTEQGDSAMYLCASSLLGLQNTEAFFGQGTRLTVV.

The V and J genes are TRBV27 and TRBJ1-6; D is uncertain. There are 19 residues in the CDR3. CDR1 is MNHEY, CDR2 SMNVEV, per germline (reference sequence). V lost 5 bases to trimming and J lost 5 bases, with 25 bases between them. Here the CDR3 reads CASSPIRLGHRRDNSPLHF. The CDR3 coding sequence is TGTGCCAGCAGTCCTATTCGATTGGGCCACCGGCGGGATAATTCACCCCTCCACTTT.

This sequence joins TRBV9 and TRBJ1-1; D is uncertain. Germline lookup yields CDR1 SGDLS and CDR2 YYNGEE. This CDR3 contains 13 residues. The germline V and J ends were trimmed by 2 bases and 1 base, with 6 bases remaining between them. The CDR3 DNA sequence: TGTGCCAGCAGCGTGGAGGAGAACACTGAAGCTTTCTTT. Translating it yields CASSVEENTEAFF.

The chain couples TRBV28 to TRBJ2-1; D gene uncertain. Trimming took 10 bases from V and 6 from J, leaving 7 bases between them. CDR3 length: 10 residues. CDR1 and CDR2 from the germline V gene are MDHEN and SYDVKM. CDR3 loop: CATSLNEQFF. The CDR3 DNA follows: TGTGCCACCTCCCTCAATGAGCAGTTCTTC.

The V call is TRBV4-1, the J call TRBJ2-1, with D unclear. V was trimmed by 0 bases and J by 4 bases, leaving 10 bases between them. Germline V gene lookup returns CDR1 MGHRA and CDR2 YSYEKL. The length of the CDR3 is 15 residues. The CDR3 is CASSQEADLYNEQFF. For the CDR3, the DNA is TGCGCCAGCAGCCAAGAGGCCGACCTGTACAATGAGCAGTTCTTC.

This chain connects TRBV12-3 or TRBV12-4 to TRBJ2-5; D is undetermined. This CDR3 region has 13 residues. The V gene lost 6 bases and the J gene lost 5 bases, with 13 bases spanning the gap. The CDR3 here is CASSLGSHETQYF. The CDR3 region has the DNA TGTGCCAGCAGCCTAGGCAGTCACGAGACCCAGTACTTC.

V is TRBV27 and J is TRBJ2-3; 8 bases map to TRBD2. This CDR3 is built from 16 residues. V was pared by 1 base and J by 2 bases, with 5 bases of the junction left unmatched. The germline gives CDR1 MNHEY, CDR2 SMNVEV (reference sequence). This CDR3 is CASSLWGAGATDTQYF. CDR3 sequence (DNA): TGTGCCAGCAGTTTATGGGGAGCGGGGGCCACAGATACGCAGTATTTT.

The V and J genes are TRBV19 and TRBJ2-3, with 7 bases identical to TRBD2. J gave up 9 bases and V 0 bases, and 12 bases lay outside the gene matches. The germline gives CDR1 LNHDA, CDR2 SQIVND (reference sequence). The length of the CDR3 is 16 residues. The CDR3 nucleotides are TGTGCCAGTAGTATAGAAAGCACTAGCGCTCCCACGACGCAGTATTTT. Amino acids: CASSIESTSAPTTQYF.

CDR3: CASSELEDGEAFF. CDR3 sequence (DNA): TGTGCCAGCAGTGAATTAGAAGACGGGGAAGCTTTCTTT. The chain carries TRBV25-1 and TRBJ1-1; no clear D. This CDR3 is built from 13 residues. Germline V gene lookup returns CDR1 MGHDK and CDR2 SYGVNS. V lost 1 base, J lost 8 bases, and 11 bases lay in between. Combining the CDR3 with reference TRBV25-1 and TRBJ1-1 gives the whole variable domain EADIYQTPRYLVIGTGKKITLECSQTMGHDKMYWYQQDPGMELHLIHYSYGVNSTEKGDLSSESTVSRIRTEHFPLTLESARPSHTSQYLCASSELEDGEAFFGQGTRLTVV.

The CDR3 region has the DNA TGCAGTGCTCGGGGGGGCCTGAACACTGAAGCTTTCTTT. It is translated as CSARGGLNTEAFF. This chain joins TRBV20-1 and TRBJ1-1, with a tentative D call TRBD1 (6 bases). The germline V and J ends were trimmed by 5 bases and 0 bases, with 10 bases remaining between them. CDR1 and CDR2 from the germline V gene are DFQATT and SNEGSKA (reference sequence). The CDR3 totals 13 residues.

The V and J genes are TRBV12-3 or TRBV12-4 and TRBJ1-4, with D maybe TRBD1 (5 bases). Trimming shortened V by 6 bases and J by 4 bases, and 15 bases separated the two germline ends. The CDR3 runs to 15 residues. CDR3 protein: CASRPGAGLNEKLFF. The CDR3 DNA is TGTGCCAGCAGACCCGGTGCAGGGCTTAATGAAAAACTGTTTTTT.

The chain uses TRBV2 and TRBJ2-3; D may be TRBD2 (6 bases). The V end lost 3 bases, the J end lost 5 bases, and 9 bases lay between the germline ends. The length of the CDR3 is 13 residues. CDR1 SNHLY and CDR2 FYNNEI come from the germline V gene. The CDR3: CASSEGLGDTQYF. The CDR3 DNA sequence: TGTGCCAGCAGTGAGGGACTGGGAGATACGCAGTATTTT.

The rearrangement joins TRBV5-4 to TRBJ2-7; a possible D gene is TRBD1 (5 bases). With 3 bases removed from V and 0 bases from J, the gap between germline ends came to 10 bases. Germline values: CDR1 SGHNT, CDR2 YYREEE (reference sequence). The CDR3 covers 14 residues. The CDR3, as DNA: TGTGCCAGCAGCTCAGGGCAGAGCTCCTACGAGCAGTACTTC. Its translation is CASSSGQSSYEQYF.

V and J are TRBV4-2 and TRBJ1-1; 10 bases fit TRBD1. The CDR3 has 17 residues. V shed 1 base and J 4 bases; nucleotides not matched to a gene: 9. The germline V gene encodes CDR1 LGHNA and CDR2 YNFKEQ. Here the CDR3 reads CASSQVGTGAGGTEAFF. The CDR3 nucleotides are TGTGCCAGCAGCCAAGTAGGGACAGGGGCCGGAGGCACTGAAGCTTTCTTT.

The chain employs TRBV29-1 and TRBJ1-2; the D is unclear. V lost 2 bases and J lost 6, with 13 bases in between. CDR1 and CDR2 (germline): SQVTM, ANQGSEA. The CDR3 spans 13 residues. CDR3 DNA sequence: TGCAGCGTTGAAAGTCTAGATATCCATGGCTACACCTTC. It encodes CSVESLDIHGYTF.

This clonotype was seen a few times. The chain links TRBV7-2 to TRBJ2-7; D is unresolved. In germline, CDR1 is SGHTA, CDR2 FQGNSA. The V end lost 1 base, the J end lost 0 bases, and 7 bases lay between the germline ends. This CDR3 has 14 residues. The CDR3 DNA is TGTGCCAGCAGCTTAGGGGTTAGCTCCTACGAGCAGTACTTC. Its protein product is CASSLGVSSYEQYF.

For the CDR3, the DNA is TGTGCCAGCAGCTTAGCGGGGGGCGACTATGGCTACACCTTC. This sequence encodes CASSLAGGDYGYTF. The chain recombines TRBV5-5 with TRBJ1-2, with D possibly TRBD1 on 6 matching bases. This CDR3 has 14 residues. V lost 2 bases and J 3 bases, leaving 11 bases between the germline ends. Per germline, CDR1 SGHKS and CDR2 YYEKEE (reference sequence). Full variable domain (missing parts from reference TRBV5-5 and TRBJ1-2): DAGVTQSPTHLIKTRGQQVTLRCSPISGHKSVSWYQQVLGQGPQFIFQYYEKEERGRGNFPDRFSARQFPNYSSELNVNALLLGDSALYLCASSLAGGDYGYTFGSGTRLTVV.

The V call is TRBV5-5, the J call TRBJ2-5; D not certain. Trimming stripped 4 bases from V and 4 bases from J, with 14 bases between. CDR1 and CDR2 (germline): SGHKS, YYEKEE (reference sequence). CDR3 length: 14 residues. The CDR3 is CASSMDALGETQYF. The CDR3 DNA is TGTGCCAGCAGCATGGACGCCTTGGGAGAGACCCAGTACTTC.

The V gene is TRBV9, the J gene TRBJ1-4; D might be TRBD1 (5 bases). The germline CDR1 and CDR2 sequences are SGDLS and YYNGEE. The CDR3 extends over 14 amino acids. V was shortened by 2 bases and J by 4 bases, with 9 bases between the two germline ends. The CDR3 coding sequence is TGTGCCAGCAGCGTCCGGGACGGTAATGAAAAACTGTTTTTT. The encoded protein is CASSVRDGNEKLFF.

The V call is TRBV5-1, the J call TRBJ2-5; 13 bases line up with TRBD2. Germline V lookup: CDR1 SGHRS, CDR2 YFSETQ. The CDR3 runs 16 residues. The J segment lost 5 bases and the V segment lost 4 bases, leaving 8 bases of the junction unmatched. CDR3 nucleotide sequence: TGCGCCAGCAGCCCGGGACTAGCGGGGCTGCGGGAGACCCAGTACTTC. Translation gives CASSPGLAGLRETQYF.

V and J are TRBV9 and TRBJ1-2, with 8 bases aligning to TRBD1. Looked up from germline, CDR1 is SGDLS and CDR2 is YYNGEE. CDR3 length: 15 amino acids. Unmatched junction bases numbered 3, after V lost 0 bases and J lost 2 bases. Written as DNA, the CDR3 is TGTGCCAGCAGCGTAGACGGGACAGGCAACTATGGCTACACCTTC. It translates to CASSVDGTGNYGYTF.

The rearrangement links TRBV14 to TRBJ1-1; D unresolved. Germline assignment: CDR1 SGHDN and CDR2 FVKESK. V lost 0 bases and J lost 4, with 12 bases in between. CDR3 length equals 15 residues. CDR3 loop: CASSQDLWGSTEAFF. DNA of the CDR3: TGTGCCAGCAGCCAAGATCTGTGGGGAAGCACTGAAGCTTTCTTT. Full variable domain (remainder filled in from reference TRBV14 and TRBJ1-1): EAGVTQFPSHSVIEKGQTVTLRCDPISGHDNLYWYRRVMGKEIKFLLHFVKESKQDESGMPNNRFLAERTGGTYSTLKVQPAELEDSGVYFCASSQDLWGSTEAFFGQGTRLTVV.